Sequencing of this T cell receptor beta chain was carried out in a study of T cell responses to AZD1222 COVID-19 vaccine. The study's findings and limits: Unmutated variant regions are reportedly the target of nearly half of TCRs that are spike-specific.

Sequenced by immunoSEQ multiplex PCR; TCRdb stores in-frame clones only, minus some. The data contain over 120,000 clones, more than 85% of them singletons. Trimming pared 4 bases from V and 4 bases from J, leaving 11 bases between. The CDR3 consists of 14 residues. Per the germline V gene, CDR1 is MNHEY and CDR2 is SVGAGI. As for this clone: Antigen specificity is unknown.

This chain uses TRBV6-5 with TRBJ1-5; D gene unclear. The sequence derives from an adult who received the AZD1222 COVID-19 vaccine. Source: peripheral blood, taken 28 days after the second AZD1222 dose. In nucleotides, the CDR3 is TGTGCCAGCAGTTCCTGGACGGTAAATCAGCCCCAGCATTTT. Translation gives CASSSWTVNQPQHF.